This T cell receptor (beta chain) is from a study of vaccination effects on CD4 cells after COVID-19. Overall study context: Post-vaccine sample collection fell at a median of 72 days after the second dose. Study-level findings and limits: Among infection- and vaccine-induced clones, marked clonal contraction occurred late after vaccination.

Only in-frame clones appear in the TCRdb table, and some are missing; sequencing was by immunoSEQ multiplex PCR. The sample has about 72,000 clones, 70% to 90% seen once. Regarding this clone: Its antigen is as yet unknown.

This CDR3 region has 14 residues. Trimming shortened V by 1 base and J by 2 bases, and 8 bases separated the two germline ends. CDR1 and CDR2 from the germline V gene are LNHNV and YYDKDF (reference sequence). Ahead of sequencing, the ViraFEST assay grew antigen-specific CD4+ T cells using viral peptide pools. Following 10 days of culture, CD4+ T cells were isolated. BNT162b2 vaccine or mRNA-1273 vaccine was given to participants in two doses. Prior SARS-CoV-2 infection was absent in the vaccine recipients, as shown by negative nucleocapsid antibodies. A half-medium replacement with IL-2 medium was carried out on days 3 and 7.

The chain links TRBV15 to TRBJ1-1; D not certain. This sample comprised CD4+ T cells from PBMCs cultured with HCoV-229E spike peptides, obtained after COVID-19 vaccination. This clonotype originated in a human donor who received a COVID-19 vaccine. The CDR3 bases are TGTGCCACCAGCAGAGCCGGGAGAAACACTGAAGCTTTCTTT. Protein: CATSRAGRNTEAFF.